This section outlines one T cell receptor beta chain sequence together with its context. The antigen is not known. TCR beta cDNA was reverse-transcribed from 450 to 500 ng of total RNA. The reaction used a constant-region primer and ProtoScript II reverse transcriptase. Three nested multiplex PCR rounds of slightly modified ARM-PCR generated TCR beta libraries. One entry per CDR3 protein results from TCRdb running MiXCR on the multiplex PCR reads. This table has just over 30,000 distinct CDR3 sequences, approximately 71% appearing once. Extraction of RNA together with DNA used about 18-30 mg of unsorted bulk tissue. The study sampled five separate regions from each tumor. These data are taken from a study of tumor-infiltrating lymphocytes in primary liver carcinoma. The wider study: Yields of productive TCRbeta reads ranged from roughly 3.5 to 8 million per sample and were similar across tissue types.

General study findings and limits: Pairs comparing tumor with adjacent tissue or blood overlapped less than pairs drawn from tumor regions. The 250 largest clones made up significantly more of tumor than blood repertoires (p = 0.039).

Sequenced: liver tumor tissue from sampling region 3. Subset in this sample: tumor region T3, left-lateral pole. The receptor comes from a woman aged 25 to 39 with primary liver carcinoma and hepatitis B virus infection.

The CDR3 sequence is CASSETLSGDAPNTGELFF. CDR3 sequence (DNA): TGTGCCAGCAGTGAAACCCTTTCCGGGGACGCCCCGAACACCGGGGAGCTGTTTTTT. V gene TRBV6-1 combines with J gene TRBJ2-2; D possibly matches TRBD1 or TRBD2 (5 bases each). The CDR3 sequence is 19 residues long. Trimming took 2 bases from V and 0 from J, leaving 19 bases between them. The germline CDR1 and CDR2 sequences are MNHNS and SASEGT.